The 14 T cell receptor beta chains presented below share a single source sample, sequenced in a study of CD8 T cells in ankylosing spondylitis. Each CDR3 protein is one row after TCRdb ran MiXCR on the 5' RACE reads. The data contain approximately 340,000 distinct CDR3 sequences, under 15% of them singletons. The material sequenced was blood, either unsorted or a sorted T cell fraction (not recorded which). Every receptor here comes from a male donor with ankylosing spondylitis or in good health (not recorded which).

The chain carries TRBV29-1 and TRBJ1-2, with 9 bases aligning to TRBD1. The CDR3 has 14 residues. Germline CDR1 is SQVTM and CDR2 is ANQGSEA. The junction had 12 bases not matched to a gene; V was cut back by 6 bases and J by 7 bases. CDR3 nucleotides: TGCAGCGTCCAACGGGACAGGGAATTGAGTGGCTACACCTTC. Its translation is CSVQRDRELSGYTF.

This clonotype has more than one count but fewer than ten. CDR3 loop: CASSSRPDYYEQYF. Written as DNA, the CDR3 is TGTGCCAGCAGTTCGCGACCGGACTACTACGAGCAGTACTTC. The chain recombines TRBV12-3 or TRBV12-4 with TRBJ2-7; D perhaps matches TRBD2 (6 bases). The V end was cut by 4 bases, the J end by 3 bases, with 13 bases between. This CDR3 spans 14 amino acids.

The table lists this clonotype with a few counts. Here the CDR3 DNA reads TGTGCCATCAGCCGAGACAGAAATTCACCCCTCCACTTT. Translating it yields CAISRDRNSPLHF. The gene calls are TRBV10-3 and TRBJ1-6; a possible D gene is TRBD1 (5 bases). The CDR3 totals 13 residues. Trimming took off 6 bases at V and 7 bases at J, with 10 bases between the two ends. Germline lookup yields CDR1 ENHRY and CDR2 SYGVKD.

This clonotype was detected many times. The CDR3 protein is CASSLAGLAGTPPEDEQFF. The DNA for the CDR3 is TGCGCCAGCAGCTTGGCGGGACTAGCGGGAACCCCACCCGAAGACGAGCAGTTCTTC. The rearrangement joins TRBV5-1 to TRBJ2-1; 13 bases agree with TRBD2. J was trimmed by 10 bases and V by 0 bases; bases with no gene match: 16. Germline V gene lookup returns CDR1 SGHRS and CDR2 YFSETQ. The CDR3 totals 19 residues.

This sequence joins TRBV20-1 and TRBJ2-1, with a tentative D call TRBD1 (6 bases). Germline V CDR1 and CDR2: DFQATT, SNEGSKA (reference sequence). Trimming removed 6 bases at V and 4 bases at J, with 16 bases between. The CDR3 consists of 14 residues. DNA of the CDR3: TGCAGTGCCAGGGGTAGAGAACGATACAATGAGCAGTTCTTC. Translation: CSARGRERYNEQFF.

Details on this clonotype: This may stem from a read error, because a much larger clone lies one nucleotide away. The chain joins TRBV10-3 to TRBJ2-4, with TRBD1 identical over 8 bases. Per germline, CDR1 ENHRY and CDR2 SYGVKD. The CDR3 loop spans 14 amino acids. The trim removed 5 bases at V and 6 bases at J, leaving 6 bases unmatched. The CDR3 DNA sequence: TGTGCCATCAGTCAGACAGGGGACCGAAACATTCAGTACTTC. Its translation is CAISQTGDRNIQYF.

The chain has TRBV27 and TRBJ1-6; D might be TRBD1 (6 bases). The CDR3 contains 15 residues. Trimming removed 4 bases from V and 8 bases from J, with 15 bases in between. Germline V lookup: CDR1 MNHEY, CDR2 SMNVEV (reference sequence). CDR3 nucleotide sequence: TGTGCCAGCAGTTCCGACAGGTTAGATCATTCACCCCTCCACTTT. It encodes CASSSDRLDHSPLHF.

In its sample, this clonotype was seen a few times. V usage is TRBV5-1 and J usage is TRBJ2-3, with D maybe TRBD2 (5 bases). The V end was cut by 7 bases, the J end by 1 base, with 10 bases between. The length of the CDR3 is 13 residues. In germline, CDR1 is SGHRS, CDR2 YFSETQ. As DNA, the CDR3 is TGCGCCAGCTACCTCGGGGGCACAGATACGCAGTATTTT. Translated: CASYLGGTDTQYF.

This clonotype was counted only a few times. V usage is TRBV7-6 and J usage is TRBJ2-2, with no clear D. The germline V and J ends were trimmed by 2 bases and 0 bases, with 7 bases remaining between them. The CDR3 has 15 residues. Germline CDR1 reads SGHVS; CDR2 reads FNYEAQ. The chain's CDR3 is CASSLMVSNTGELFF. CDR3 nucleotide sequence: TGTGCCAGCAGCTTAATGGTATCGAACACCGGGGAGCTGTTTTTT.

The table lists this clonotype with a few counts. The J gene is TRBJ1-1, the V gene TRBV6-5; 9 positions agree with TRBD1. Germline assignment: CDR1 MNHEY and CDR2 SVGAGI. The junction had 12 bases not matched to a gene; V was cut back by 2 bases and J by 5 bases. The CDR3 has 17 residues. The CDR3 DNA is TGTGCCAGCAGTTACCGAGTCCCGGGACAGGGCGGAACTGAAGCTTTCTTT. This codes for CASSYRVPGQGGTEAFF.

This clonotype was seen more than once but under ten times. The chain has TRBV7-2 and TRBJ1-1; D remains unclear. Germline values: CDR1 SGHTA, CDR2 FQGNSA. V was shortened by 0 bases and J by 6 bases, with 11 bases between the two germline ends. The CDR3 is made up of 14 amino acids. The CDR3 loop is CASSLAAESAEAFF. CDR3 nucleotide sequence: TGTGCCAGCAGCTTAGCGGCGGAGAGCGCTGAAGCTTTCTTT.

There are many counts of this clonotype. This chain uses TRBV3-1 with TRBJ2-1; tentative D call: TRBD2 (5 bases). The germline V gene encodes CDR1 LGHDT and CDR2 YNNKEL (reference sequence). V lost 3 bases and J 7 bases, leaving 19 bases between the germline ends. The CDR3 is made up of 16 amino acids. The CDR3 spells CASSQSQVDAGNEQFF. In DNA form, the CDR3 reads TGTGCCAGCAGCCAGAGCCAGGTGGACGCGGGTAATGAGCAGTTCTTC.

With respect to this clonotype: At one boundary the junction diverges from the germline segment, which might be a read error. The chain has TRBV19 and TRBJ2-5, with D hard to call. CDR1 is LNHDA and CDR2 is SQIVND in the germline V gene (reference sequence). This CDR3 contains 16 residues. The DNA for the CDR3 is TGTGCCAGTAGTATAGACCTTGAGACGGCGCGTCGAGCCCAGTGCTTC. Protein: CASSIDLETARRAQCF. Looking up the rest from reference TRBV19 and TRBJ2-5 gives the full variable domain: DGGITQSPKYLFRKEGQNVTLSCEQNLNHDAMYWYRQDPGQGLRLIYYSQIVNDFQKGDIAEGYSVSREKKESFPLTVTSAQKNPTAFYLCASSIDLETARRAQCFGPGTRLLVL.

This clonotype was counted only a few times. The rearrangement links TRBV15 to TRBJ2-7, with TRBD2 matching over 8 bases. CDR1 and CDR2 from the germline V gene are LNHNV and YYDKDF (reference sequence). The CDR3 is 15 amino acids. Trimming took 4 bases from V and 4 from J; bases not matched to a gene: 9. CDR3 sequence: CATSIGRGAYYEQYF. CDR3 nucleotides: TGTGCCACCAGCATCGGGAGGGGCGCTTATTACGAGCAGTACTTC. Together with reference TRBV15 and TRBJ2-7, the CDR3 gives the full variable domain: DAMVIQNPRYQVTQFGKPVTLSCSQTLNHNVMYWYQQKSSQAPKLLFHYYDKDFNNEADTPDNFQSRRPNTSFCFLDIRSPGLGDTAMYLCATSIGRGAYYEQYFGPGTRLTVT.